This passage covers 20 T cell receptor beta chains from one sample sequenced in a study of T cell responses to AZD1222 COVID-19 vaccine. Sequenced by immunoSEQ multiplex PCR; TCRdb stores in-frame clones only, minus some. The top ten hold about 5.4% of the sample, which has about 110,000 clones, roughly nine tenths seen once. Sequenced material: peripheral blood, taken on day 0 of AZD1222 vaccination. Every receptor here comes from an adult in good health.

The V call is TRBV7-2, the J call TRBJ1-6; 11 bases line up with TRBD1. In germline, CDR1 is SGHTA, CDR2 FQGNSA. The V segment lost 5 bases and the J segment 8 bases; nucleotides outside the gene matches: 8. This CDR3 comprises 16 residues. The CDR3 sequence: CASSPRDRGIYSPLHF. The CDR3 DNA reads as TGTGCCAGCAGCCCACGGGACAGGGGGATATATTCACCCCTCCACTTT. The variable domain in full, completed from reference TRBV7-2 and TRBJ1-6, reads GAGVSQSPSNKVTEKGKDVELRCDPISGHTALYWYRQSLGQGLEFLIYFQGNSAPDKSGLPSDRFSAERTGGSVSTLTIQRTQQEDSAVYLCASSPRDRGIYSPLHFGNGTRLTVT.

The chain recombines TRBV6-5 with TRBJ1-2; 7 nucleotides line up with TRBD1. The germline V gene has CDR1 MNHEY and CDR2 SVGAGI. This CDR3 region has 15 residues. The V segment lost 7 bases and the J segment 1 base; nucleotides outside the gene matches: 9. CDR3 in amino acids: CASTPDREFNYGYTF. The CDR3 DNA reads TGTGCCAGCACACCCGACAGGGAGTTTAACTATGGCTACACCTTC.

Only one count was recorded for this clone. The CDR3, as DNA: TGCGCCAGCAGCTTGCCCGGGACTAGCGGGAGTGGGCACGAGCAGTACTTC. Translated: CASSLPGTSGSGHEQYF. The chain uses TRBV5-1 and TRBJ2-7; 14 positions agree with TRBD2. Germline loops: CDR1 SGHRS, CDR2 YFSETQ. Trimming cost V 1 base and J 5 bases; bases outside gene matches: 8. The CDR3 extends over 17 amino acids.

The chain joins TRBV7-3 to TRBJ1-6; TRBD1 aligns across 7 bases. J was trimmed by 10 bases and V by 5 bases; bases with no gene match: 11. The CDR3 consists of 15 residues. Germline V gives CDR1 SGHTA, CDR2 FQGTGA. The CDR3 reads CASSPTSTGKSPLHF. The DNA for the CDR3 is TGTGCCAGCAGCCCAACGTCGACAGGGAAGTCACCCCTCCACTTT.

This rearrangement joins TRBV2 to TRBJ2-7, with 11 bases identical to TRBD2. After removal of 3 bases from V and 5 bases from J, the junction contained 6 bases not matched to a gene. The CDR3 runs to 15 residues. Per the germline V gene, CDR1 is SNHLY and CDR2 is FYNNEI. This CDR3 reads CASSEFVAGGHEQYF. CDR3 nucleotide sequence: TGTGCCAGCAGTGAGTTTGTAGCGGGAGGGCACGAGCAGTACTTC.

This rearrangement joins TRBV28 to TRBJ2-2; tentatively, D is TRBD1 (6 bases). Germline V gene lookup returns CDR1 MDHEN and CDR2 SYDVKM. The CDR3 sequence is 15 residues long. The V end lost 6 bases, the J end lost 1 base, and 12 bases lay between the germline ends. CDR3 region: CASSSADRNTGELFF. The CDR3 nucleotides read TGTGCCAGCAGCTCAGCGGACAGGAACACCGGGGAGCTGTTTTTT.

This chain connects TRBV5-6 to TRBJ1-1, with 9 bases lining up with TRBD1. CDR3 length: 15 amino acids. Germline V gene sequence: CDR1 SGHDT, CDR2 YYEEEE. J lost 1 base, V lost 4 bases, and 5 bases had no gene match. In DNA form, the CDR3 reads TGTGCCAGCAGCGTGTTGGGACAGGGGAACACTGAAGCTTTCTTT. Translated, it gives CASSVLGQGNTEAFF.

The table lists this clone with a count of one. This chain connects TRBV27 to TRBJ1-6; D is ambiguous. This CDR3 spans 12 amino acids. Germline V lookup: CDR1 MNHEY, CDR2 SMNVEV (reference sequence). V lost 2 bases and J lost 8, with 4 bases in between. The CDR3 sequence is CASSLTDSPLHF. Here the CDR3 DNA reads TGTGCCAGCAGTTTAACTGATTCACCCCTCCACTTT.

The genes are TRBV5-8 and TRBJ2-7, with 10 bases that match TRBD1. The ends lost 6 bases at V and 1 base at J; junction bases unmatched: 7. The CDR3 is 15 residues long. Germline CDR1 reads SGHTS; CDR2 reads YDEGEE. DNA for the CDR3: TGTGCCAGCAACCGGGACAGGGGTCGGTCCTACGAGCAGTACTTC. Its translation is CASNRDRGRSYEQYF.

The chain joins TRBV6-6 to TRBJ1-1, with D uncertain. V was pared by 0 bases and J by 8 bases, with 10 bases between. Germline V gives CDR1 MNHNY, CDR2 SVGAGI (reference sequence). The CDR3 length is 13 residues. CDR3 in DNA: TGTGCCAGCAGTTACTCGATTGGGGTAGAAGCTTTCTTT. It yields the protein CASSYSIGVEAFF.

The chain links TRBV28 to TRBJ2-7, with 7 positions matching TRBD2. Per the germline V gene, CDR1 is MDHEN and CDR2 is SYDVKM. Trimming cost V 7 bases and J 6 bases; bases outside gene matches: 12. CDR3 length: 14 residues. The DNA of the CDR3 is TGTGCCAGCACCAATGGCGGGAGTAGTTTCGAGCAGTACTTC. Its translation is CASTNGGSSFEQYF.

The chain couples TRBV19 to TRBJ1-4; D ambiguous. The CDR3 is 13 amino acids. V lost 3 bases and J 8 bases, leaving 10 bases between the germline ends. CDR1 is LNHDA and CDR2 is SQIVND in the germline V gene (reference sequence). This chain's CDR3 is CASSILAREKLFF. The CDR3 DNA sequence: TGTGCCAGTAGTATTTTGGCGCGAGAAAAACTGTTTTTT.

The chain recombines TRBV24-1 with TRBJ2-7; tentatively, D is TRBD1 (7 bases). CDR1 and CDR2 (germline): KGHDR, SFDVKD. The CDR3 runs 14 residues. Trimming pared 4 bases from V and 3 bases from J, leaving 12 bases between. The CDR3 coding sequence is TGTGCCACCAGTGAGCGGGACAGAGACTACGAGCAGTACTTC. This sequence encodes CATSERDRDYEQYF.

The chain recombines TRBV30 with TRBJ1-3, with D maybe TRBD1 (5 bases). There are 13 residues in the CDR3. V lost 4 bases and J 3 bases, leaving 10 bases between the germline ends. Per the germline V gene, CDR1 is GTSNPN and CDR2 is SVGIG (reference sequence). CDR3 sequence (DNA): TGTGCCTGGACGAGGGGACTTGGAAACACCATATATTTT. Translated, it gives CAWTRGLGNTIYF.

This rearrangement joins TRBV5-4 to TRBJ2-6; 9 nucleotides align to TRBD1. Germline V CDR1 and CDR2: SGHNT, YYREEE (reference sequence). V shed 4 bases, J shed 0 bases, and the junction held 8 bases outside the gene matches. CDR3 length: 18 residues. The CDR3 region is CASSRGTGFDSGANVLTF. The CDR3 DNA sequence: TGTGCCAGCAGCCGGGGGACAGGGTTCGACTCTGGGGCCAACGTCCTGACTTTC.

The chain links TRBV7-9 to TRBJ1-1; D remains ambiguous. CDR3 length: 13 residues. The germline CDR1 and CDR2 sequences are SEHNR and FQNEAQ (reference sequence). Trimming pared 6 bases from V and 1 base from J, leaving 9 bases between. CDR3: CASRLLENTEAFF. CDR3 nucleotides: TGTGCCAGCAGGTTGTTGGAGAACACTGAAGCTTTCTTT.

The J gene is TRBJ1-6, the V gene TRBV24-1; 9 bases match TRBD1. CDR1 KGHDR and CDR2 SFDVKD come from the germline V gene. This CDR3 is 13 amino acids long. Losses at the gene ends were 11 bases for V and 11 bases for J; bases not matched to a gene: 9. The CDR3 DNA reads as TGTGCCAAAACAGGGGGCAACGGGACACCCCTCCACTTT. As protein: CAKTGGNGTPLHF.

This chain uses TRBV5-1 with TRBJ1-1; the D is unclear. There are 13 residues in the CDR3. The V gene's germline CDR1 is SGHRS and CDR2 YFSETQ. V lost 0 bases to trimming and J lost 6 bases, with 9 bases between them. The CDR3 is CASSLAGGAEAFF. CDR3 nucleotide sequence: TGCGCCAGCAGCTTGGCCGGCGGTGCTGAAGCTTTCTTT.

The table lists this clone with a count of one. Sequence at one end of the junction differs from germline and may be a read error. This rearrangement joins TRBV29-1 to TRBJ1-1; D gene uncertain. Germline CDR1 reads SQVTM; CDR2 reads ANQGSEA. The CDR3 loop spans 14 amino acids. CDR3 protein: CSVEGRLVNTEAFF. CDR3 in DNA: TGCAGCGTCGAAGGCAGGCTTGTGAACACTGAAGCTTTCTTT.

The chain combines TRBV5-6 with TRBJ1-3; D is unclear. The CDR3 is made up of 15 amino acids. The ends were cut back, 4 bases at V and 6 bases at J, with 17 bases in the middle. Per germline, CDR1 SGHDT and CDR2 YYEEEE. DNA for the CDR3: TGTGCCAGCAGCCGTCGGGCCGCCGGTGAAAACACCATATATTTT. Translated: CASSRRAAGENTIYF.